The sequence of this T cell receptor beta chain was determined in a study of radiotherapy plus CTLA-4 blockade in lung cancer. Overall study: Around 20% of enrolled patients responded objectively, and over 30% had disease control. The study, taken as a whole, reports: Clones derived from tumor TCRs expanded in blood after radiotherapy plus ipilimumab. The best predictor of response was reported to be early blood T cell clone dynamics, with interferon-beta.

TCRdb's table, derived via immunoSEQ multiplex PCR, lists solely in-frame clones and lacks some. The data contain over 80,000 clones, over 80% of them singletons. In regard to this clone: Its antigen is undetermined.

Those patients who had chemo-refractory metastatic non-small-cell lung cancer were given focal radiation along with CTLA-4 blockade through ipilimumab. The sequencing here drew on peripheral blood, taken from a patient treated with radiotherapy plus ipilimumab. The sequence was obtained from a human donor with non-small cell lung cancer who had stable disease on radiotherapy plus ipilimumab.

In DNA form, the CDR3 reads TGTGCCAGCAGCCCCCAAGGGGCCACGCGCAACACTGAAGCTTTCTTT. Its translation is CASSPQGATRNTEAFF. The chain links TRBV7-3 to TRBJ1-1, with TRBD1 as a possible D gene (5 bases). Germline V gene sequence: CDR1 SGHTA, CDR2 FQGTGA. Trimming cost V 5 bases and J 2 bases, with 18 bases left between them. The CDR3 extends over 16 amino acids.